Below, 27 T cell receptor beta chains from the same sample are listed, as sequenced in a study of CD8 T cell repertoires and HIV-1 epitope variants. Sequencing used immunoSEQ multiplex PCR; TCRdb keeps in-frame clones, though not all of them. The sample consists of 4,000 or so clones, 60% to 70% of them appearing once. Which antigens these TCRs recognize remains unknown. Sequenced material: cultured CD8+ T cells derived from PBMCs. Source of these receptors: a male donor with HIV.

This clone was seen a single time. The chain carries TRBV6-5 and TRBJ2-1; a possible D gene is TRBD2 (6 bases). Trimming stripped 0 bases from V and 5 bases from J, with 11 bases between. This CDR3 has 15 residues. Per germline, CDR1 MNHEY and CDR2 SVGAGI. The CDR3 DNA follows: TGTGCCAGCAGTTACTCAGGGACTTCCCACAATGAGCAGTTCTTC. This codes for CASSYSGTSHNEQFF.

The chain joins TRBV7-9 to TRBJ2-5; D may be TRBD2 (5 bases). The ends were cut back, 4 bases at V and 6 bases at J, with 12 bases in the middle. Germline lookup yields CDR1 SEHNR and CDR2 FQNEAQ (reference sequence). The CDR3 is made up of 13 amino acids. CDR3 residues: CASSSTTRQTQYF. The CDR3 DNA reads TGTGCCAGCAGCTCTACCACTAGGCAGACCCAGTACTTC.

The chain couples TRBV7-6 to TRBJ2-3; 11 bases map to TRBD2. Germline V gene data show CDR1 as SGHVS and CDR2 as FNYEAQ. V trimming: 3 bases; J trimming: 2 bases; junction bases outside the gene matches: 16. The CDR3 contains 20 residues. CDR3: CASSLTSGASLSRVTDTQYF. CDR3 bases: TGTGCCAGCAGCTTGACTAGCGGGGCTTCCCTATCGCGAGTCACAGATACGCAGTATTTT.

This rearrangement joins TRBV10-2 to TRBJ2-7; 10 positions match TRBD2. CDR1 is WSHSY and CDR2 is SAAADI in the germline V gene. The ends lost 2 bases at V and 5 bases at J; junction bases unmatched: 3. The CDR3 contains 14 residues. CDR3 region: CASSETSGTDEQYF. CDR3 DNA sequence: TGCGCCAGCAGTGAGACTAGCGGGACCGACGAGCAGTACTTC.

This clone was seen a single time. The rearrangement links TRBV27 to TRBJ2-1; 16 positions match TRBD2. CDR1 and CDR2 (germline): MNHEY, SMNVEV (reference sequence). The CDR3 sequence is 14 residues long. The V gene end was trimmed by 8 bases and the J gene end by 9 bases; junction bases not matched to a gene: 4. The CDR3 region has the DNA TGTGCCAGCGGGACTAGCGGGGGGGACGGTGAGCAGTTCTTC. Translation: CASGTSGGDGEQFF.

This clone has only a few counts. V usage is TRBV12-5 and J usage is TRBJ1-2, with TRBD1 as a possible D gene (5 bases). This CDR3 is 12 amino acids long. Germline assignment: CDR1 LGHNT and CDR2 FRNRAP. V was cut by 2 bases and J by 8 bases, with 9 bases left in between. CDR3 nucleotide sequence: TGTGCTAGTGGTTTGTGGGGGTCCGGCTACACCTTC. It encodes CASGLWGSGYTF.

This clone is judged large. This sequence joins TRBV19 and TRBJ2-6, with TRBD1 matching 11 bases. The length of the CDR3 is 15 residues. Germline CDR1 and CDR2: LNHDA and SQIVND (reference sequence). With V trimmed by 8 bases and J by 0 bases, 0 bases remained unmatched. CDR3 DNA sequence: TGTGCCAGTGGGACAGGGGGCTCTGGGGCCAACGTCCTGACTTTC. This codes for CASGTGGSGANVLTF.

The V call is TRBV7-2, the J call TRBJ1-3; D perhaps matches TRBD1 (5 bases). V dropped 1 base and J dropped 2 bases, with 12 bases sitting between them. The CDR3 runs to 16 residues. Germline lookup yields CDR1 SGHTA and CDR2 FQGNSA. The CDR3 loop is CASSLEGQLPGNTIYF. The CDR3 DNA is TGTGCCAGCAGCTTAGAAGGACAACTGCCTGGAAACACCATATATTTT.

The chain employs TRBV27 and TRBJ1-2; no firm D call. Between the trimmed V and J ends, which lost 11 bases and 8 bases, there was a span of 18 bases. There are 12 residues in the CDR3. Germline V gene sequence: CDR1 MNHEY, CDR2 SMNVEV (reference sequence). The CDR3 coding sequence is TGTGCCTCCGGCGTGGGCCCTTGGGGCTACACCTTC. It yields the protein CASGVGPWGYTF.

CDR3 in DNA: TGTGCCAGTCAGGGGACGAACACCGGGGAGCTGTTTTTT. Translating it yields CASQGTNTGELFF. The chain is built from TRBV27 and TRBJ2-2; tentatively, D is TRBD1 (6 bases). This CDR3 is 13 amino acids long. V gave up 9 bases and J gave up 0 bases, with 8 bases separating them. CDR1 and CDR2 from the germline V gene are MNHEY and SMNVEV (reference sequence).

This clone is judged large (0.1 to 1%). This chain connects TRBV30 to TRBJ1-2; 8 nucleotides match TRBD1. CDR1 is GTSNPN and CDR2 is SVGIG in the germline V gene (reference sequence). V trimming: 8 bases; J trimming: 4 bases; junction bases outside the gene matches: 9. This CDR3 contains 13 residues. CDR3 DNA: TGTGCCCCTACAGGGGGGTCCTTCTATGGCTACACCTTC. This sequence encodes CAPTGGSFYGYTF.

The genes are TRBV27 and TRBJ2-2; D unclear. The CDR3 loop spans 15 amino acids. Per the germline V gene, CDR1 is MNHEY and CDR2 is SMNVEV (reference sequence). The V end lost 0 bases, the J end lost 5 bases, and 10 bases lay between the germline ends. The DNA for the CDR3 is TGTGCCAGCAGTTTATCGATGGCGGTAACCGGGGAGCTGTTTTTT. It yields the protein CASSLSMAVTGELFF.

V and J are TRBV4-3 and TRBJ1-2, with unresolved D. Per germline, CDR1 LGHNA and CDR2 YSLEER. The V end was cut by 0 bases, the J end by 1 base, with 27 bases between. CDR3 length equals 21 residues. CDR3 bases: TGCGCCAGCAGCCAAGAAAGCCCGTTGGACCAGCAAACATTCCATAACTATGGCTACACCTTC. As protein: CASSQESPLDQQTFHNYGYTF.

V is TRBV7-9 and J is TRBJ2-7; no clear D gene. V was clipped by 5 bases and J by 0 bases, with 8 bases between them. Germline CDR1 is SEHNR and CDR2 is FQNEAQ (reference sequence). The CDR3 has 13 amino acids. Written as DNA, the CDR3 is TGTGCCAGCAGCGCTGGGGACTCCTACGAGCAGTACTTC. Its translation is CASSAGDSYEQYF.

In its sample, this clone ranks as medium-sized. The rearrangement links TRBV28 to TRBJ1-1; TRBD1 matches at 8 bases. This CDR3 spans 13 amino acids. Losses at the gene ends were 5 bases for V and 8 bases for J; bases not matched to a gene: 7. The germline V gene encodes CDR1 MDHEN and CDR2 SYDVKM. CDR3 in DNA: TGTGCCAGCAGTCCCATTGGGACAGGAGAAGCTTTCTTT. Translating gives CASSPIGTGEAFF.

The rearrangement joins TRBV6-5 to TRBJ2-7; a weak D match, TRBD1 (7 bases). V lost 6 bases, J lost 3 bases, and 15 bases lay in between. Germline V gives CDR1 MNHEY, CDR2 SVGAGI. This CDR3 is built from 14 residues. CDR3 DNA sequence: TGTGCCAGCAGGCCCCCCCAGGGGGGCTACGAGCAGTACTTC. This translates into CASRPPQGGYEQYF.

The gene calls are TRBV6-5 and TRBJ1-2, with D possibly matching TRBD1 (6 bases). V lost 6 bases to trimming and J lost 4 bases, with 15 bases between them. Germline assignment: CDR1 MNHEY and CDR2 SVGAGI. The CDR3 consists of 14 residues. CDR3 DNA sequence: TGTGCCAGCAGCCTACTGGACAGTGCCTATGGCTACACCTTC. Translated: CASSLLDSAYGYTF.

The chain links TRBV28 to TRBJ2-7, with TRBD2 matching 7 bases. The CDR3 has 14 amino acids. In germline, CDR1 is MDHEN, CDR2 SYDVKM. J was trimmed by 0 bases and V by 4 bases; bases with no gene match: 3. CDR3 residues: CASSSGGGSYEQYF. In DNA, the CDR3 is TGTGCCAGCAGTTCTGGGGGGGGCTCCTACGAGCAGTACTTC.

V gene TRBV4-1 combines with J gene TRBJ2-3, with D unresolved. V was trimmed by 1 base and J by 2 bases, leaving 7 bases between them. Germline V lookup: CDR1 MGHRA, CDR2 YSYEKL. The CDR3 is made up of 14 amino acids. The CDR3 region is CASSQAVPTDTQYF. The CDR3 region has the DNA TGCGCCAGCAGCCAAGCTGTTCCCACAGATACGCAGTATTTT.

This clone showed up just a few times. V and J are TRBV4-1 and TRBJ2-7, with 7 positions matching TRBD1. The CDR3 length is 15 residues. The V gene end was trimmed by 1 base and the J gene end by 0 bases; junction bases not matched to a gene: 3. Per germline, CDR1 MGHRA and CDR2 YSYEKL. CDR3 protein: CASSQGQGGSYEQYF. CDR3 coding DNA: TGCGCCAGCAGCCAAGGACAGGGTGGCTCCTACGAGCAGTACTTC.

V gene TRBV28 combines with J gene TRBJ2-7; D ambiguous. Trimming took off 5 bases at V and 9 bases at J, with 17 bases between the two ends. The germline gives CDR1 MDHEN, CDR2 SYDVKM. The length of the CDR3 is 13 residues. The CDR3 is CASSPRHLTAQYF. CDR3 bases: TGTGCCAGCAGTCCTCGACATCTCACGGCGCAGTACTTC.

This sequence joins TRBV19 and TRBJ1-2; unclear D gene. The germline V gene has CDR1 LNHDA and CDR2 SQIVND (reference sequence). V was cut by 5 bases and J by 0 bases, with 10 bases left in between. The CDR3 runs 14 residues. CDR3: CASSVGITNYGYTF. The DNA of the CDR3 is TGTGCCAGTAGTGTGGGGATCACTAACTATGGCTACACCTTC.

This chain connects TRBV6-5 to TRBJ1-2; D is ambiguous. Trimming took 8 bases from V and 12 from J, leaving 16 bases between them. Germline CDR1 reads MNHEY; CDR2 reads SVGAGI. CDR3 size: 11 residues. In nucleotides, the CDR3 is TGTGCCAGCGGCGGGAGAGTCTCCGACACCTTC. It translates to CASGGRVSDTF.

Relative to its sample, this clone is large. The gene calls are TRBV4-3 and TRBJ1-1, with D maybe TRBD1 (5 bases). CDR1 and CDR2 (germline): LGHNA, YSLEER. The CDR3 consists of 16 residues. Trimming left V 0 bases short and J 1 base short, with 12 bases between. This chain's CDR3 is CASSQDVGQGNTEAFF. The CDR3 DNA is TGCGCCAGCAGCCAAGATGTTGGGCAGGGGAACACTGAAGCTTTCTTT.

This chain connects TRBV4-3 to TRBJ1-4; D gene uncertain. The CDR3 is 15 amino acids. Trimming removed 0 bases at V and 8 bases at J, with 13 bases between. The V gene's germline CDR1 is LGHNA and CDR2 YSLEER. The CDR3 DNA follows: TGCGCCAGCAGCCAAGAGACCGAAGAGGAAGAAAAACTGTTTTTT. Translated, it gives CASSQETEEEEKLFF.

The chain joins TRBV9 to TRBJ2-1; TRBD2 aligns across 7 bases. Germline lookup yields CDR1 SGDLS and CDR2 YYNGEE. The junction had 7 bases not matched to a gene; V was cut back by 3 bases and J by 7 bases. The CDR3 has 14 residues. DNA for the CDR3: TGTGCCAGCAGCGCCGGAGCGGGGTGGAATGAGCAGTTCTTC. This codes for CASSAGAGWNEQFF.

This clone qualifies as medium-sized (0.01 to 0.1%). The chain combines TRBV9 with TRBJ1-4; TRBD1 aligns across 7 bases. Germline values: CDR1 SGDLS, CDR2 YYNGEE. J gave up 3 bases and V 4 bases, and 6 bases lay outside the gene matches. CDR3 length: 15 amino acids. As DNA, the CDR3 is TGTGCCAGCAGCCCAAGGGACAGTTCTAATGAAAAACTGTTTTTT. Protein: CASSPRDSSNEKLFF.